The 13 T cell receptor beta chains below all came from one sample that was sequenced in a study of CD8 T cells in ankylosing spondylitis. TCRdb used MiXCR to reprocess the 5' RACE reads, holding one entry per CDR3 protein. The sample lists more than 200,000 distinct CDR3 sequences; under 30% were seen once. The source material was blood, either unsorted or a sorted T cell fraction (not recorded which). Receptors were obtained from a male donor with ankylosing spondylitis or in good health (not recorded which).

Comment on this clonotype: This may stem from a read error, because a much larger clone lies one nucleotide away. Lacking the conserved final phenylalanine or tryptophan, this CDR3 likely reflects a read error. The CDR3 DNA sequence: TGCAGTGCTAAGTGGGGGGGCCCAGATACGCAGTATTTA. Protein product: CSAKWGGPDTQYL. This chain joins TRBV20-1 and TRBJ2-3, with D perhaps TRBD2 (7 bases). This CDR3 has 13 residues. Looked up from germline, CDR1 is DFQATT and CDR2 is SNEGSKA (reference sequence). The ends were cut back, 4 bases at V and 4 bases at J, with 12 bases in the middle.

The rearrangement uses TRBV7-2 and TRBJ2-1; TRBD1 aligns across 8 bases. The CDR3 extends over 14 amino acids. The V gene end was trimmed by 1 base and the J gene end by 10 bases; junction bases not matched to a gene: 6. Germline V gene lookup returns CDR1 SGHTA and CDR2 FQGNSA. The CDR3 DNA reads TGTGCCAGCAGCTTAGTAGGACAGGGATTGGAGCAGTTCTTC. Amino acid sequence: CASSLVGQGLEQFF.

This clonotype showed up just a few times. The rearrangement uses TRBV12-3 or TRBV12-4 and TRBJ2-7; D is unclear. This CDR3 is built from 16 residues. V dropped 7 bases and J dropped 1 base, with 20 bases sitting between them. In nucleotides, the CDR3 is TGTGCCAGCACCCTGGGTGGGGTCACAAGGTCCTACGAGCAGTACTTC. Translation gives CASTLGGVTRSYEQYF.

This clonotype was seen only a few times. The V gene is TRBV25-1, the J gene TRBJ1-6; D gene uncertain. Per the germline V gene, CDR1 is MGHDK and CDR2 is SYGVNS. The CDR3 totals 14 residues. V lost 1 base and J 8 bases, leaving 9 bases between the germline ends. CDR3 DNA: TGTGCCAGCAGTGAATGGACGCCGGATTCACCCCTCCACTTT. Translated, it gives CASSEWTPDSPLHF.

This clonotype has a handful of counts. The chain combines TRBV7-3 with TRBJ2-1; D is possibly TRBD1 or TRBD2 (6 bases each). V was trimmed by 5 bases and J by 2 bases, leaving 13 bases between them. CDR3 length equals 15 residues. CDR1 and CDR2 (germline): SGHTA, FQGTGA. The CDR3 bases are TGTGCCAGCAGCATCGGGGGCCCAACCTACAATGAGCAGTTCTTC. Amino acids: CASSIGGPTYNEQFF.

The table lists this clonotype with many counts. The chain joins TRBV9 to TRBJ2-2; TRBD2 is a possible D gene (5 bases). Deletions cut 3 bases from V and 6 bases from J, with 15 bases between. Germline CDR1 and CDR2: SGDLS and YYNGEE. The CDR3 spans 15 residues. The CDR3: CASSGRNLAAGELFF. For the CDR3, the DNA is TGTGCCAGCAGCGGACGAAACCTAGCCGCCGGGGAGCTGTTTTTT.

CDR3: CASSRATSGGSTDTQYF. Written as DNA, the CDR3 is TGTGCCAGCAGTCGGGCGACTAGCGGGGGGAGCACAGATACGCAGTATTTT. V usage is TRBV12-3 or TRBV12-4 and J usage is TRBJ2-3; 13 nucleotides agree with TRBD2. The trim removed 5 bases at V and 0 bases at J, leaving 5 bases unmatched. CDR3 length equals 17 residues.

This clonotype was detected many times. This chain joins TRBV28 and TRBJ1-5; D is perhaps TRBD1 (6 bases). The CDR3 is 16 residues long. Trimming stripped 2 bases from V and 6 bases from J, with 17 bases between. The germline V gene encodes CDR1 MDHEN and CDR2 SYDVKM. Here the CDR3 reads CASSLSSWAGAQPQHF. The CDR3 coding sequence is TGTGCCAGCAGTTTAAGTTCCTGGGCGGGGGCTCAGCCCCAGCATTTT.

This clonotype has at least ten counts. This rearrangement joins TRBV20-1 to TRBJ2-7; D is perhaps TRBD1 or TRBD2 (5 bases each). The CDR3 runs to 12 residues. The germline V gene has CDR1 DFQATT and CDR2 SNEGSKA (reference sequence). Trimming removed 5 bases from V and 6 bases from J, with 14 bases in between. This chain's CDR3 is CSARPGAVEQYF. Written as DNA, the CDR3 is TGCAGTGCTCGCCCCGGGGCGGTCGAGCAGTACTTC.

The CDR3 sequence is CATAGSLSLNTGELFF. The CDR3 bases are TGTGCCACCGCAGGGAGCCTCTCTTTGAACACCGGGGAGCTGTTTTTT. The genes are TRBV7-9 and TRBJ2-2; D may match TRBD1 or TRBD2 (5 bases each). Germline V gives CDR1 SEHNR, CDR2 FQNEAQ (reference sequence). V was trimmed by 10 bases and J by 1 base, leaving 19 bases between them. The length of the CDR3 is 16 residues.

This clonotype appeared a few times. The chain carries TRBV23-1 and TRBJ2-4, with D tentatively TRBD1 (5 bases). TRBV23-1 is designated an ORF whose function remains uncertain. Trimming pared 8 bases from V and 0 bases from J, leaving 17 bases between. This CDR3 has 16 amino acids. CDR3 nucleotides: TGCGCCAGCCTAAAAGGGGTCTGGTTAGCCAAAAACATTCAGTACTTC. This codes for CASLKGVWLAKNIQYF.

This sequence joins TRBV20-1 and TRBJ2-3; TRBD1 matches at 10 bases. Germline lookup yields CDR1 DFQATT and CDR2 SNEGSKA (reference sequence). This CDR3 has 14 amino acids. V trimming: 5 bases; J trimming: 5 bases; junction bases outside the gene matches: 7. The CDR3 sequence is CSAVGTGVGDTQYF. In DNA, the CDR3 is TGCAGTGCTGTGGGGACAGGGGTTGGAGATACGCAGTATTTT.

This clonotype was counted only a few times. V is TRBV12-3 or TRBV12-4 and J is TRBJ2-5; tentative D call: TRBD1 (5 bases). The V end lost 1 base, the J end lost 1 base, and 7 bases lay between the germline ends. This CDR3 has 14 residues. The CDR3 coding sequence is TGTGCCAGCAGTTTAGGACAGCTCCAAGAGACCCAGTACTTC. Translating it yields CASSLGQLQETQYF.